This record covers a single TCR beta chain. Its antigen is currently unknown. This record belongs to a study of cytomegalovirus exposure and HLA in healthy donors. The donors, nominally healthy at sampling, likely had unrecorded immune exposures. Notes on the study in general: Data from an earlier analysis indicated that most TCR beta V segments were productive either about 90% or about 30% of the time. The study had only CMV serostatus as immune exposure information.

The study ran its PCR with 60 Vbeta and 13 Jbeta primers. Per the authors' pipeline: A follow-up analysis tallied approximately 85 million unique TCR beta chains, roughly 11 million shared. Profiling relied on immunoSEQ multiplex PCR, and the TCRdb table lists in-frame clones only, not all of them. The DNA was the basis for D and trimming; V, J and clone size are from that table. The sample shows fewer than 350,000 clones, roughly 89% of them seen only once. Germline CDR1 is MNHEY and CDR2 is SMNVEV (reference sequence). The V and J ends lost 5 bases and 3 bases respectively, with 16 bases between them. This CDR3 has 15 residues.

The sequenced sample consisted of PBMCs. The genes are TRBV27 and TRBJ1-1, with TRBD1 as a possible D gene (5 bases). This receptor was obtained from a woman under 30 in good health and CMV-seronegative. Written as DNA, the CDR3 is TGTGCCAGCAGTCGCTATGGGGGGATCGACACTGAAGCTTTCTTT. Translated: CASSRYGGIDTEAFF.